These T cell receptor beta chains were read from a single sample in a study of shared clonotypes between healthy human individuals. Profiled with immunoSEQ multiplex PCR; TCRdb holds only in-frame clones, not every one. The top ten hold 0.37% of the sample, which has 2,500,000 or so clones, around 90% seen once. The source material was naive CD4+ T cells from PBMCs. Source of these receptors: a young man in good health. Some clones in this sample may be carry-over from other donors' samples. CDR3s include the opening cysteine and the closing phenylalanine or tryptophan. D genes are given only for firm matches. Clone size is shown for a subset of rows, as once, few, many or a class of expanded clone.

.	TRBV7-2	TRBJ2-3	.	TGTGCCAGCAGCTCCTATACGCAGTATTTT	CASSSYTQYF
.	TRBV25-1	TRBJ1-3	.	TGTGCCAGCAGTGAATGGGCAGGTGATTACTCTGGAAACACCATATATTTT	CASSEWAGDYSGNTIYF
TRBD1	TRBV9	TRBJ2-5	once	TGTGCCAGCAGCTCTGGGACAGGGGGATCAGAGACCCAGTACTTC	CASSSGTGGSETQYF
TRBD2	TRBV13	TRBJ2-7	.	TGTGCCAGCAGCTTCACGGGAGGATATTTAGACCGGGAGCAGTACTTC	CASSFTGGYLDREQYF
.	TRBV30	TRBJ2-2	.	TGTGCCTGGAGTGTACTACTCGTCACCGGGGAGCTGTTTTTT	CAWSVLLVTGELFF
TRBD2	TRBV4-1	TRBJ2-5	.	TGCGCCAGCAGCCAATCGGGGATAGCGGGGGTGGAGACCCAGTACTTC	CASSQSGIAGVETQYF
.	TRBV5-1	TRBJ2-3	.	TGCGCCAGCAGCTTAGTCGGGGATACGCAGTATTTT	CASSLVGDTQYF
.	TRBV9	TRBJ2-3	.	TGTGCCAGCAGCGTAGCAGGGGTGATCGGCACAGATACGCAGTATTTT	CASSVAGVIGTDTQYF
.	TRBV7-2	TRBJ1-5	.	TGTGCCAGCAGCTTTTTGGGGTTGAGCAATCAGCCCCAGCATTTT	CASSFLGLSNQPQHF
.	TRBV9	TRBJ1-2	few	TGTGCCAGCGCCCCCTTAGGGCAGGCATATGGCTACACCTTC	CASAPLGQAYGYTF
.	TRBV10-3	TRBJ1-2	.	TGTGCCATCAGTGGGGGGGGCGCAGACTATGGCTACACCTTC	CAISGGGADYGYTF
TRBD2	TRBV7-3	TRBJ2-1	once	TGTGCCAGCAGCTTAGGTACTAGCGCTAACAATGAGCAGTTCTTC	CASSLGTSANNEQFF
.	TRBV6-4	TRBJ2-1	.	TGTGCCAGCAGTTATAACGGCGGGGCCTCCTACAATGAGCAGTTCTTC	CASSYNGGASYNEQFF
TRBD1	TRBV28	TRBJ1-2	.	TGTGCCAGCAGTTTGCCAACCCGGGACAGGGGCTGGAGGTATGGCTACACCTTC	CASSLPTRDRGWRYGYTF
.	TRBV2	TRBJ1-1	.	TGTGCCAGGCGGTTGGGGGTGGGGACTGAAGCTTTCTTT	CARRLGVGTEAFF
TRBD1	TRBV28	TRBJ2-3	.	TGTGCCAGCAGTAACTCCGGGACAGTGGGAGATACGCAGTATTTT	CASSNSGTVGDTQYF
.	TRBV28	TRBJ1-1	.	TGTGCCAGCAGTTTGGCCGGGACTGCGAACACTGAAGCTTTCTTT	CASSLAGTANTEAFF
.	TRBV9	TRBJ1-5	once	TGTGCCAGCAGCGTAGGGGGGACTGGAAATCAGCCCCAGCATTTT	CASSVGGTGNQPQHF
.	TRBV2	TRBJ2-3	.	TGTGCCAGTACTAGGTACCTCCCCACTGATACGCAGTATTTT	CASTRYLPTDTQYF
.	TRBV7-2	TRBJ2-7	.	TGTGCCAGCAGCCTACGGGAAGCCTACGAGCAGTACTTC	CASSLREAYEQYF